These 8 T cell receptor beta chains came from one sample sequenced in a study of T cells in Graves' hyperthyroidism and ophthalmopathy. The TCR beta CDR3 regions underwent amplification using RNA transcripts as the source. Researchers ran a first-round RT-PCR on the TCR CDR3 using the HTBI primer set. TCRdb re-called the multiplex PCR reads with MiXCR, one entry per CDR3 protein. The table lists some 300,000 distinct CDR3 sequences, roughly 18% of them singletons, with under 40% in the top ten. The sequenced sample consisted of blood. The receptors originated from a man aged 45-65 years with Graves' ophthalmopathy.

The chain has TRBV10-2 and TRBJ2-1; 9 nucleotides align to TRBD2. CDR1 is WSHSY, CDR2 SAAADI, per germline. The V segment lost 7 bases and the J segment 0 bases; nucleotides outside the gene matches: 10. The CDR3 consists of 17 residues. In nucleotides, the CDR3 is TGCGCCAGCACTCAAAGACTAGCGGTTTTCTCCTACAATGAGCAGTTCTTC. Translated: CASTQRLAVFSYNEQFF.

In its sample, this clonotype was seen many times. V is TRBV28 and J is TRBJ2-7; 8 bases are shared with TRBD1. The CDR3 length is 15 residues. With V trimmed by 8 bases and J by 4 bases, 13 bases remained unmatched. Per the germline V gene, CDR1 is MDHEN and CDR2 is SYDVKM. CDR3: CASLTAGGGMYEQYF. Here the CDR3 DNA reads TGTGCCAGCCTAACCGCAGGGGGCGGAATGTACGAGCAGTACTTC.

The CDR3 sequence: CASSLAGTDQETQYF. CDR3 in DNA: TGCGCCAGCAGCTTGGCCGGGACAGACCAAGAGACCCAGTACTTC. J is TRBJ2-5 and V is TRBV5-1, with 7 bases identical to TRBD1. With 0 bases clipped from V and 0 bases from J, the junction kept 2 bases outside the gene matches. The CDR3 loop spans 15 amino acids. Germline V gene sequence: CDR1 SGHRS, CDR2 YFSETQ.

This clonotype was detected only a few times. This chain links TRBV20-1 with TRBJ2-1; no firm D call. Trimming shortened V by 6 bases and J by 0 bases, and 15 bases separated the two germline ends. Germline lookup yields CDR1 DFQATT and CDR2 SNEGSKA (reference sequence). The CDR3 has 15 residues. The CDR3 coding sequence is TGCAGTGCCCCCCCACTCGATAGCTCCTACAATGAGCAGTTCTTC. It specifies CSAPPLDSSYNEQFF.

This clonotype has ten or more counts. V and J are TRBV19 and TRBJ2-1; TRBD2 matches 10 bases. From germline, CDR1 is LNHDA and CDR2 SQIVND (reference sequence). V shed 6 bases, J shed 9 bases, and the junction held 11 bases outside the gene matches. This CDR3 has 15 residues. The CDR3 loop reads CASSTSGRALSEQFF. The DNA of the CDR3 is TGTGCCAGTAGCACGAGCGGGAGGGCCCTAAGTGAGCAGTTCTTC.

This clonotype was observed many times. This chain links TRBV11-1 with TRBJ2-1; 7 bases agree with TRBD2. The germline CDR1 and CDR2 sequences are SGHAT and FQDESV (reference sequence). V gave up 4 bases and J gave up 0 bases; unmatched junction bases: 6. The CDR3 is made up of 16 amino acids. For the CDR3, the DNA is TGTGCCAGCAGCTCCATTAGCGGGCCCTCCTACAATGAGCAGTTCTTC. Residues: CASSSISGPSYNEQFF.

This clonotype was recorded a few times. The chain carries TRBV9 and TRBJ2-2; D perhaps matches TRBD2 (6 bases). Germline V lookup: CDR1 SGDLS, CDR2 YYNGEE. Trimming shortened V by 5 bases and J by 1 base, and 12 bases separated the two germline ends. The CDR3 spans 15 residues. CDR3 in amino acids: CASRGEALNTGELFF. The CDR3 DNA is TGTGCCAGCAGGGGGGAGGCCTTGAACACCGGGGAGCTGTTTTTT.

This clonotype was counted only a few times. The chain recombines TRBV7-9 with TRBJ2-1; D is uncertain. Germline CDR1 is SEHNR and CDR2 is FQNEAQ (reference sequence). Trimming took 5 bases from V and 8 from J, leaving 10 bases between them. The CDR3 extends over 12 amino acids. Here the CDR3 DNA reads TGTGCCAGCAGCCCGAGAGTGGATGAGCAGTTCTTC. Translated: CASSPRVDEQFF. Using reference TRBV7-9 and TRBJ2-1 for the parts outside the CDR3, the full variable domain is DTGVSQNPRHKITKRGQNVTFRCDPISEHNRLYWYRQTLGQGPEFLTYFQNEAQLEKSRLLSDRFSAERPKGSFSTLEIQRTEQGDSAMYLCASSPRVDEQFFGPGTRLTVL.